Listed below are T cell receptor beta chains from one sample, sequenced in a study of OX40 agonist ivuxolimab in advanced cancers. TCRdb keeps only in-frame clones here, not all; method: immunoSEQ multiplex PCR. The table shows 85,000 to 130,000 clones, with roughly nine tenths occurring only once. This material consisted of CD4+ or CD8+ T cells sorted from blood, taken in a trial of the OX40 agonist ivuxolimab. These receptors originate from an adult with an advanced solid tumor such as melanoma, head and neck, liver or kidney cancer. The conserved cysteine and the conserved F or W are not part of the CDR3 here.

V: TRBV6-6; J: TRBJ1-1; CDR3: ASSSDRVEAF
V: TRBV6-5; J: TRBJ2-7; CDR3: ASSYSAGGPYEQY
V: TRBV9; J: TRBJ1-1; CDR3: ASTGQDYDMAF
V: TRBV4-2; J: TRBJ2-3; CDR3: ARLSWDTQY
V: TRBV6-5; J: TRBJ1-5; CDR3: ASSYDRDQPQH
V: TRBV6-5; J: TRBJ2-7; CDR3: ASRHQGGVSYEQY
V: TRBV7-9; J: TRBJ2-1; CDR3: ASSLARAGGRYNEQF
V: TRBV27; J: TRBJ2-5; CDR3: ASSLTQETQY
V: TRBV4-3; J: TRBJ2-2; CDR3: ASSQTDRVNTGELF
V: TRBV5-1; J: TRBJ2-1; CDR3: ASSSQAGAYNEQF
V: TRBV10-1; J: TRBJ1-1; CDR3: ASSLTTNTEAF
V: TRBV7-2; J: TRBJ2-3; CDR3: ASSLSSLQADTQY
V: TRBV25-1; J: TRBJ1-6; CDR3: ASSEYGRGDSPLH
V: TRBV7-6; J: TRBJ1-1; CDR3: ASSLVAGTPYTEAF
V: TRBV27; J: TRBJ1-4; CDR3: ASSLMGQGNEKLF
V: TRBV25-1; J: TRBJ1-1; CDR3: ASSDGQHTEAF
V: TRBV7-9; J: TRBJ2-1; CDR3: ASIPMRGVYNEQF
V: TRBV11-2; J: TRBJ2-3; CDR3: ASSLVTGGYTQY
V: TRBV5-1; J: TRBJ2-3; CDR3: ASSLDAPADTQY
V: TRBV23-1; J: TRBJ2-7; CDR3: ASSHPGTRGVNYEQY
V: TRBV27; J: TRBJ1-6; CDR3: ASTGQGVPNSPLH
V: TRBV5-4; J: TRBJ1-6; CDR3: ASSFVGQGYSPLH
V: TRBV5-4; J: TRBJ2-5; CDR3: ASSLSGNEEETQY
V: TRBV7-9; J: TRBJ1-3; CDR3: ASSGYRRNTIY
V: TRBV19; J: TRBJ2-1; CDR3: ASSIRGNEQF
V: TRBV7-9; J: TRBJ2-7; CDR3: ASSFAAQSSYEQY
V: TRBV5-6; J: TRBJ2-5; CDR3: ASSLAGTGQETQY
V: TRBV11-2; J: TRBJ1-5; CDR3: ASSSNEDQPQH
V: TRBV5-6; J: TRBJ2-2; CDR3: ASSLKTGELF
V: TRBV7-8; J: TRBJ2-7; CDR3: ASSLDYEQY
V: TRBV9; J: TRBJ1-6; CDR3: ASSVGGRPPTPLH
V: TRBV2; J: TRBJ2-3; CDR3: ASSETGGVDTQY
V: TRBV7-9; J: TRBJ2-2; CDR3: ASIPGSTGELF
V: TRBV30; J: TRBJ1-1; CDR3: AWSTTLTEAF
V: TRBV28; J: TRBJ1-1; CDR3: ASSSGGASTEAF
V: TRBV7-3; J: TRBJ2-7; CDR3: ASSFHSKGLYEQY
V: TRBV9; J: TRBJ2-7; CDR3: ASSVAAEGWWEQY
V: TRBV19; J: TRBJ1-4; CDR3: ASHDGGTGGAGKKLF
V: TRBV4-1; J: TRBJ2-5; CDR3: ASSRLAQETQY
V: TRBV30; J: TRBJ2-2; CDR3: AWKLTGGPGELF
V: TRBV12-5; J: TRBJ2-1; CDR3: ASGPRRGGEQF
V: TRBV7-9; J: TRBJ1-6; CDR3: ASSSQASYNSPLH
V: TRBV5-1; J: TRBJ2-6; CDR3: ASSSGQGGSGANVLT
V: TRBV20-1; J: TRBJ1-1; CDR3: SAANRERAF
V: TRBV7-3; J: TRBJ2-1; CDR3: ASSPRGPRTANEQF
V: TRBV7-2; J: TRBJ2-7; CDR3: ASSLGGQGRNEQY
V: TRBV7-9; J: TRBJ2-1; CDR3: ASSFYAGVTYNEQF
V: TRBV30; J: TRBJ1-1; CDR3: AWSPTGYLGTEAF
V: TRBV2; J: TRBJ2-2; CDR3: ASSFSGETGELF
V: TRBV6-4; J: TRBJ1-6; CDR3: ASRGTGGNSPLH
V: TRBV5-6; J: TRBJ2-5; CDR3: ASSSRPGRPY
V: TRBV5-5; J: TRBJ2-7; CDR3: ASRVGAGVGGNEQY
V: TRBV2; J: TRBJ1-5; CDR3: ASSRDREKNQPQH
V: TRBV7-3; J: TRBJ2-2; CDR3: ASSRGYTGELF
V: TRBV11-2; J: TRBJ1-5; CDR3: ASSATGTGDQPQH
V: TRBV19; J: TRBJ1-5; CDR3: ASSMAPWGPYSNQPQH
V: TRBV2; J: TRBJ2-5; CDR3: ASKGDPETQY
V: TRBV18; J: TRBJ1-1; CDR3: ASSLEENTEAF
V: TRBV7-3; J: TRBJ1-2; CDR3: ASSASLNYGYT
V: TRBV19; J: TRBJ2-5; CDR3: ASRGSGGRGETQY